A single sample gave rise to the 4 T cell receptor delta chains below, sequenced in a study of gamma delta lymphoproliferative disorders and STAT genes. Sequencing used genomic DNA taken from PBMCs of patients and controls. TCRdb re-called clones from the multiplex PCR reads using CATT. The sample has approximately 3,800 delta-chain clones, about 1% seen once; the top ten hold 21%. Material: blood. The receptor set was obtained from a human donor in good health.

This clone was picked up a small number of times. The protein TCRdb lists belongs to a much larger clone and differs from this DNA's translation at residue 5, which points to a read error; the protein shown is made from the DNA. For the CDR3, the DNA is TGTGCCTGTGACATCGTCGGGGGTACTGGGGGACCGTTCAAACTCATCTTT. Translation: CACDIVGGTGGPFKLIF. V usage is TRDV2 and J usage is TRDJ1, with TRDD3 matching over 9 bases. The CDR3 length is 17 residues. Unmatched junction bases numbered 17, after V lost 2 bases and J lost 8 bases. Germline V lookup: CDR1 GEAIGNYY, CDR2 EKD.

By sample fraction, this clone is medium-sized. Other nucleotide sequences from this sample produce the same CDR3. The J gene is TRDJ1, the V gene TRDV3; 8 bases agree with TRDD3. This CDR3 region has 20 residues. Germline V lookup: CDR1 TVYSNPD, CDR2 GDNSRS (reference sequence). The V and J ends lost 1 base and 0 bases, in that order; junction bases with no gene match: 22. The CDR3 DNA is TGTGCCTTTAAGGCCTTCGTGTGGGGGTTCTACTGGGGGTACACCGATAAACTCATCTTT. The encoded protein is CAFKAFVWGFYWGYTDKLIF. Full variable domain (outside the CDR3, taken from reference TRDV3 and TRDJ1): CDKVTQSSPDQTVASGSEVVLLCTYDTVYSNPDLFWYRIRPDYSFQFVFYGDNSRSEGADFTQGRFSVKHILTQKAFHLVISPVRTEDSATYYCAFKAFVWGFYWGYTDKLIFGKGTRVTVEP.

A J gene of TRDJ3 was called, though the V gene was not; the D segment call TRDD3 is taken from the table without a DNA check. The length of the CDR3 is 20 residues. CDR3 nucleotide sequence: TGTGCCTGTGACCCTACTGGGGGAACCAGGAGCTCCTGGGACACCCGACAGATGTTTTTC. Translated: CACDPTGGTRSSWDTRQMFF.

In the case of this clone: A read error likely explains why the TCRdb protein, taken from a much larger clone, differs from this DNA's translation at residue 3; the protein shown is translated from the DNA. The chain uses TRDV2 and TRDJ1, with 7 bases that match TRDD3. Germline V CDR1 and CDR2: GEAIGNYY, EKD. Germline trimming cut 7 bases from V and 3 bases from J; bases unmatched to any gene: 16. This CDR3 is 16 amino acids long. The CDR3 nucleotides read TGTGCCTGGGACCCCCTGGGCCTGGGGGGCGCCGATAAACTCATCTTT. This encodes CAWDPLGLGGADKLIF.